Included here is one T cell receptor (beta chain) sequence, with context. Sequenced patients had shown CD8+CD57+ cell expansion by flow cytometry. For CDR3 and TCR beta VDJ profiling, genomic DNA was the template used. TCRdb re-derived calls from the reads in MiXCR, one entry per CDR3 protein. The data contain under 200,000 distinct CDR3 sequences, around 48% of them singletons. The data originate from a study of CD8+CD57+ T cells in acquired aplastic anemia. This sequence was found in a human donor with aplastic anemia. Sequencing was performed on sorted CD4+, CD8+, or CD8+CD57+ T cells (not recorded which) from PBMCs.

The DNA for the CDR3 is TGTGCCATCAGTGGGGGACAGGGAGAGACCCAGTACTTC. This translates into CAISGGQGETQYF. The V call is TRBV10-3, the J call TRBJ2-5, with 9 bases matching TRBD1. Germline-derived CDR1 and CDR2 are ENHRY and SYGVKD. Trimming took 4 bases from V and 4 from J; bases not matched to a gene: 1. The CDR3 is 13 residues long.